These 18 T cell receptor beta chains came from one sample sequenced in a study of T cells after yellow fever vaccination (dated by TCRdb to between 2018 and 2021). Receptors were amplified or captured by 5' RACE. The data were produced on an Illumina HiSeq 2500. Using fastp trimming at Q25 and MiXCR clonotype assembly, TCRdb reanalyzed the public sequencing data and kept in-frame beta chains. All rows with the same CDR3 protein become a single entry with the most common DNA and genes. Present in this sample are over 85,000 distinct CDR3 sequences, approximately 9% of which were seen just once. The ten top clones hold 16% of the sample. This sample's treatment or condition label indicates: live attenuated yellow fever vaccine strain. The sequenced sample was CD8+ T cells not binding an NS4B(214-222) dextramer, sorted from PBMCs, obtained roughly 15 days after the first yellow fever vaccination. Explained via the paper, the cell subset or site label denotes: NS4B epitope dextramer-negative CD8 T cells. The receptors come from a man between 18 and 29 years old who received the YFV17D yellow fever vaccine.

This clonotype has a handful of counts. The chain recombines TRBV11-2 with TRBJ2-1, with a tentative D call TRBD1 (5 bases). Germline V gene sequence: CDR1 SGHAT, CDR2 FQNNGV. This CDR3 has 15 amino acids. Trimming removed 0 bases at V and 6 bases at J, with 12 bases between. CDR3 in amino acids: CASSLEVSQGNEQFF. As DNA, the CDR3 is TGTGCCAGCAGCTTAGAGGTCAGTCAGGGCAATGAGCAGTTCTTC.

V gene TRBV4-1 combines with J gene TRBJ2-7, with TRBD1 matching over 8 bases. Germline V gives CDR1 MGHRA, CDR2 YSYEKL. V shed 0 bases and J 2 bases; nucleotides not matched to a gene: 0. The CDR3 is 14 amino acids. CDR3 in DNA: TGCGCCAGCAGCCAAGAACAGGGGGCCTACGAGCAGTACTTC. It is translated as CASSQEQGAYEQYF.

The chain employs TRBV4-1 and TRBJ1-5, with TRBD1 identical over 7 bases. Germline loops: CDR1 MGHRA, CDR2 YSYEKL. The CDR3 is 15 residues long. V trimming: 0 bases; J trimming: 9 bases; junction bases outside the gene matches: 8. CDR3 sequence: CASSQEEGQRGPQHF. The CDR3 nucleotides are TGCGCCAGCAGCCAAGAGGAGGGACAGAGGGGGCCCCAGCATTTT.

A few counts support this clonotype. The chain recombines TRBV11-2 with TRBJ2-2; no definite D call. This CDR3 spans 16 amino acids. Trimming cost V 1 base and J 4 bases, with 13 bases left between them. From germline, CDR1 is SGHAT and CDR2 FQNNGV. This chain's CDR3 is CASSLAAEVRTGELFF. The CDR3 DNA reads TGTGCCAGCAGCTTAGCTGCAGAAGTTCGCACCGGGGAGCTGTTTTTT.

This clonotype was counted a few times. CDR3 nucleotide sequence: TGTGCCAGCAGTTTAAGAGGAGTCTACAATGAGCAGTTCTTC. Translated: CASSLRGVYNEQFF. The chain is built from TRBV27 and TRBJ2-1; D ambiguous. V gave up 2 bases and J gave up 3 bases, with 8 bases separating them. The germline V gene has CDR1 MNHEY and CDR2 SMNVEV (reference sequence). The CDR3 has 14 residues.

This clonotype was picked up a small number of times. The chain joins TRBV5-4 to TRBJ2-1; D gene ambiguous. Per the germline V gene, CDR1 is SGHNT and CDR2 is YYREEE (reference sequence). The CDR3 is made up of 13 amino acids. The V end lost 1 base, the J end lost 8 bases, and 10 bases lay between the germline ends. The CDR3 spells CASSLLPRHEQFF. The CDR3 coding sequence is TGTGCCAGCAGCTTGCTTCCGAGACATGAGCAGTTCTTC.

This clonotype was recorded many times. The chain couples TRBV29-1 to TRBJ2-1; perhaps D is TRBD1 or TRBD2 (5 bases each). The CDR3 covers 15 residues. Germline lookup yields CDR1 SQVTM and CDR2 ANQGSEA. Trimming pared 7 bases from V and 3 bases from J, leaving 19 bases between. This CDR3 reads CSAPYGTGSYNEQFF. Written as DNA, the CDR3 is TGCAGCGCACCTTACGGGACGGGGAGCTACAATGAGCAGTTCTTC.

The chain recombines TRBV29-1 with TRBJ2-3, with D unresolved. The CDR3 is made up of 10 amino acids. Germline V gene lookup returns CDR1 SQVTM and CDR2 ANQGSEA. V shed 4 bases and J shed 8 bases, with 7 bases lying between them. This CDR3 reads CSVGSVTQYF. CDR3 DNA: TGCAGCGTTGGGAGTGTTACGCAGTATTTT.

The gene calls are TRBV27 and TRBJ1-2, with 11 positions matching TRBD1. In germline, CDR1 is MNHEY, CDR2 SMNVEV (reference sequence). CDR3 length: 16 amino acids. V gave up 5 bases and J gave up 2 bases; unmatched junction bases: 7. As DNA, the CDR3 is TGTGCCAGCAGTCTTATCGGACAGGGGGCGAACTATGGCTACACCTTC. Translated: CASSLIGQGANYGYTF.

The chain carries TRBV4-1 and TRBJ2-1; 8 bases map to TRBD2. V lost 1 base, J lost 8 bases, and 10 bases stayed unmatched. The CDR3 length is 16 residues. Germline lookup yields CDR1 MGHRA and CDR2 YSYEKL. CDR3 in amino acids: CASSQVGLVLMDEQFF. For the CDR3, the DNA is TGCGCCAGCAGCCAAGTGGGACTAGTGCTGATGGATGAGCAGTTCTTC.

This clonotype showed up many times. This chain links TRBV12-3 or TRBV12-4 with TRBJ2-2; D is undetermined. The CDR3 is 12 residues long. V lost 5 bases, J lost 5 bases, and 6 bases lay in between. The CDR3 nucleotides read TGTGCCAGCAGTCTACAAACCGGGGAGCTGTTTTTT. Protein sequence: CASSLQTGELFF.

The chain is built from TRBV7-8 and TRBJ2-2, with D possibly TRBD2 on 6 matching bases. This CDR3 has 15 residues. The germline V gene has CDR1 SGHVS and CDR2 FQNEAQ. Trimming removed 5 bases from V and 9 bases from J, with 19 bases in between. The CDR3 coding sequence is TGTGCCAGCAGCCTATACCTCCGGGGCGGGAGGGAGCTGTTTTTT. It specifies CASSLYLRGGRELFF.

This chain joins TRBV18 and TRBJ1-6; D is undetermined. The germline V and J ends were trimmed by 2 bases and 10 bases, with 12 bases remaining between them. Germline V gene sequence: CDR1 KGHSH, CDR2 LQKENI. CDR3 length: 14 residues. CDR3 DNA sequence: TGTGCCAGCTCACCATCGGACTTCGAATCACCCCTCCACTTT. Its translation is CASSPSDFESPLHF.

CDR3 sequence: CASSLREGGRTEAFF. CDR3 nucleotides: TGTGCCAGCAGCTTAAGGGAAGGGGGCCGCACTGAAGCTTTCTTT. The rearrangement joins TRBV7-3 to TRBJ1-1; 7 positions agree with TRBD1. Trimming cost V 1 base and J 4 bases; bases outside gene matches: 6. The CDR3 is made up of 15 amino acids. Germline V gene sequence: CDR1 SGHTA, CDR2 FQGTGA.

This clonotype was seen ten or more times. V gene TRBV19 combines with J gene TRBJ1-5; tentatively, D is TRBD1 (6 bases). CDR3 length: 16 amino acids. Germline CDR1 reads LNHDA; CDR2 reads SQIVND (reference sequence). The germline V and J ends were trimmed by 6 bases and 4 bases, with 19 bases remaining between them. In DNA form, the CDR3 reads TGTGCCAGTAGCAGAGGGGCAGGGGCACCTAATCAGCCCCAGCATTTT. This encodes CASSRGAGAPNQPQHF. Full variable domain (outside the CDR3, taken from reference TRBV19 and TRBJ1-5): DGGITQSPKYLFRKEGQNVTLSCEQNLNHDAMYWYRQDPGQGLRLIYYSQIVNDFQKGDIAEGYSVSREKKESFPLTVTSAQKNPTAFYLCASSRGAGAPNQPQHFGDGTRLSIL.

The rearrangement links TRBV7-6 to TRBJ1-1; D is unclear. V was pared by 3 bases and J by 0 bases, with 8 bases between. Germline V lookup: CDR1 SGHVS, CDR2 FNYEAQ. This CDR3 spans 14 amino acids. The CDR3 DNA reads as TGTGCCAGCAGCTTCGCCGGGGTGAACACTGAAGCTTTCTTT. Translated, it gives CASSFAGVNTEAFF. The whole variable domain, remainder taken from reference TRBV7-6 and TRBJ1-1, is GAGVSQSPRYKVTKRGQDVALRCDPISGHVSLYWYRQALGQGPEFLTYFNYEAQQDKSGLPNDRFSAERPEGSISTLTIQRTEQRDSAMYRCASSFAGVNTEAFFGQGTRLTVV.

This clonotype was seen a few times. The chain has TRBV3-1 and TRBJ2-5; D not resolved. Germline V gives CDR1 LGHDT, CDR2 YNNKEL (reference sequence). V gave up 5 bases and J gave up 7 bases, with 8 bases separating them. The CDR3 is 11 residues long. For the CDR3, the DNA is TGTGCCAGCAGCGGTCCGGTGACCCAGTACTTC. Its protein product is CASSGPVTQYF.

This clonotype was seen repeatedly, ten times or more. This chain connects TRBV7-2 to TRBJ1-5; D not resolved. This CDR3 is built from 14 residues. CDR1 and CDR2 (germline): SGHTA, FQGNSA. V lost 4 bases, J lost 2 bases, and 9 bases lay in between. CDR3 loop: CASSSWLRNQPQHF. CDR3 DNA sequence: TGTGCCAGCAGCTCCTGGTTGCGCAATCAGCCCCAGCATTTT.